This entry features one T cell receptor (beta chain) sequence. Its antigen is not identified. TCR beta cDNA libraries included unique molecular identifiers. Between about 0.95 and 11 million T cells gave rise to 500,000 to 650,000 cDNA molecules. TCRdb re-analysed the PCR reads in MiXCR, keeping a single row per CDR3 protein. The sample has 430,000 or so distinct CDR3 sequences, roughly 40% seen once. This sample is drawn from a study of post-analysis software for immune sequencing data. Overall study context: Multiple sclerosis in the patients followed relapsing-remitting, secondary progressive and progressive-relapsing courses.

Germline assignment: CDR1 SGHTA and CDR2 FQGTGA. This CDR3 is built from 15 residues. V was pared by 4 bases and J by 2 bases, with 5 bases of the junction left unmatched. General study findings and limits: Those samples that were prepared in the same batch co-clustered strongly by F measure. Versus controls, multiple sclerosis patients showed significantly lower diversity (normalized Chao1). Patients showed TRBV5-6, TRBV5-1 and TRBV20-1 among roughly 5 TRBV segments more frequent than in controls.

The receptor was derived from a girl aged 2-10 years with multiple sclerosis. The sequenced sample was blood. The chain employs TRBV7-3 and TRBJ2-7, with 10 bases that match TRBD2. CDR3 in DNA: TGTGCCAGCAGCTCCATAGCGGGAGGCCCCTACGAGCAGTACTTC. Protein sequence: CASSSIAGGPYEQYF. Complete variable domain (other parts from reference TRBV7-3 and TRBJ2-7): GAGVSQTPSNKVTEKGKYVELRCDPISGHTALYWYRQSLGQGPEFLIYFQGTGAADDSGLPNDRFFAVRPEGSVSTLKIQRTERGDSAVYLCASSSIAGGPYEQYFGPGTRLTVT.